This T cell receptor (beta chain) was captured by sequencing in a study of beta chain features in type 1 diabetes. Findings of the study overall: Sequencing from cDNA could over-represent high-TCR-expressing cells. These data did not resolve whether HLA type affects TCRB rearrangement.

The CDR3 is made up of 14 amino acids. Germline CDR1 reads MNHEY; CDR2 reads SVGAGI. The J segment lost 4 bases and the V segment lost 6 bases, leaving 5 bases of the junction unmatched. Since all of the isolated RNA was reverse transcribed, expressed TCRB transcripts were what got sequenced. Libraries were prepared by immunoSEQ multiplex PCR; TCRdb keeps only in-frame clonotypes and omits some of them. This table has hundreds of thousands of clones, under 20% appearing once. This clone showed up just a few times. Antigen unknown. The origin of this receptor is a woman between 18 and 29 years old in good health. The sequenced sample was naive CD4+ T cells from blood. The rearrangement uses TRBV6-5 and TRBJ2-3; TRBD2 matches 9 bases. The CDR3: CASRRRGGADTQYF. CDR3 nucleotide sequence: TGTGCCAGCAGACGGCGGGGGGGCGCAGATACGCAGTATTTT.